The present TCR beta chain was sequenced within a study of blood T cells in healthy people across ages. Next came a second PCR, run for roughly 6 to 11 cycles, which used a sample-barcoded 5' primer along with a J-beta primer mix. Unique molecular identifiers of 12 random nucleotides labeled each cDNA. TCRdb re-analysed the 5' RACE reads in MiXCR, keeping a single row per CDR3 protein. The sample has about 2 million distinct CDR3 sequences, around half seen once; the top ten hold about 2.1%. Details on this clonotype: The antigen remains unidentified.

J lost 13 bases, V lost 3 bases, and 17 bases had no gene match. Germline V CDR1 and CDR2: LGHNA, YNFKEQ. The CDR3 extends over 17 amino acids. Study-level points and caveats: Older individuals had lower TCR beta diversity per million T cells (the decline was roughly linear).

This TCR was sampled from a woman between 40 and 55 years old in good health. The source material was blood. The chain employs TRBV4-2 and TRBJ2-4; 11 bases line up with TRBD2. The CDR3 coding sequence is TGTGCCAGCAGCCAGCCTAGCGGGGGGACCTTCTACGGAGAGCAGTACTTC. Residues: CASSQPSGGTFYGEQYF.